Included here is one T cell receptor (beta chain) sequence, with context. Antigen: not known. The observed sequence ends 3 residues before the CDR3 terminus, with the missing tail filled in from the germline J gene. This entry belongs to a study of T cells in women clearing cervical HPV infection. General study findings and limits: Combining TCR richness with V gene abundances gave around 0.83 AUC.

The table came from immunoSEQ multiplex PCR; TCRdb's copy has only in-frame clones and leaves some out. Its clone listing holds nearly 20,000 clones. The CDR3 has 15 residues. CDR1 and CDR2 (germline): KGHSH, LQKENI. With V trimmed by 3 bases and J by 4 bases, 6 bases remained unmatched. The sequenced sample consisted of blood buffy coat. This clonotype originated in a woman between 18 and 75 years old with a cervical HPV16 infection that either progressed to CIN3+ or cleared (not recorded which). The chain is built from TRBV18 and TRBJ1-1, with 9 bases lining up with TRBD1. CDR3 bases read: TGTGCCAGCTCACCGCCCTGGGACAGGGCCACTGAA. This encodes CASSPPWDRATE. The complete CDR3 protein is CASSPPWDRATEAFF.